This TCR beta chain was sequenced during a study of siplizumab effects on memory and regulatory T cells. The study's findings and limits: The average Treg-derived proportion among mappable alloreactive CD4+ clones was about 70% with siplizumab versus under 35% in controls. Both greater diversity than memory cells and a major contribution to the alloresponse seemed to characterize naive T cells. Under siplizumab, alloreactive sequences traced to unstimulated CD4+ memory cells were significantly reduced. Among alloreactive clones, only a minor fraction mapped to unstimulated subsets.

Of note for this clone: Its antigen is not identified.

Trimming left V 3 bases short and J 3 bases short, with 5 bases between. Germline-derived CDR1 and CDR2 are MNHNS and SASEGT. CDR3 size: 12 residues. The protocol was immunoSEQ multiplex PCR, while the TCRdb copy is restricted to in-frame clones and leaves out a portion. The sample shows approximately 94,000 clones, about 95% of them seen only once. The sequence came from a human donor in good health. Sequenced input: non-Treg CD4+ T cells sorted from blood. The chain employs TRBV6-1 and TRBJ1-1; D gene uncertain. Here the CDR3 DNA reads TGTGCCAGCAGTGAGGGTTACACTGAAGCTTTCTTT. This codes for CASSEGYTEAFF.